These T cell receptor beta chains were read from a single sample in a study of T cells in Graves' hyperthyroidism and ophthalmopathy. MiXCR, applied by TCRdb to the multiplex PCR reads, yields one record per CDR3 protein. This table has roughly 800,000 distinct CDR3 sequences, about 38% appearing once. The sequencing sample was made of blood. Receptors originate from a man aged 18 to 30 with Graves' hyperthyroidism. The CDR3 runs from the conserved cysteine through the conserved F or W. The D gene is left open where the match is weak. Size tells how often a clone was seen (once, few, many) or the class of an expanded clone, and some rows leave it out.

V gene: TRBV2; D gene: NA; clone size: many; J gene: TRBJ1-6; CDR3 DNA: TGTGCCAGCAGTGTGGGGGAAGGCCGTAGTTCACCCCTCCACTTT; CDR3 protein: CASSVGEGRSSPLHF
V gene: TRBV24-1; D gene: TRBD1; clone size: many; J gene: TRBJ1-4; CDR3 DNA: TGTGCCACCAGTGACCCGGGACAGGGCCCTTTT; CDR3 protein: CATSDPGQGPF
V gene: TRBV2; D gene: NA; clone size: many; J gene: TRBJ1-3; CDR3 DNA: TGTGCCAGCATACCAGGGTTCGGAAACACCATATATTTT; CDR3 protein: CASIPGFGNTIYF
V gene: TRBV5-4; D gene: NA; clone size: NA; J gene: TRBJ2-5; CDR3 DNA: TGTGCCAGCAGCCCCACCGGAGGGGGAAATCAAGAGACCCAGTACTTC; CDR3 protein: CASSPTGGGNQETQYF
V gene: TRBV4-3; D gene: NA; clone size: few; J gene: TRBJ1-5; CDR3 DNA: TGCGCCAGCAGCCAGGCCGGATTAAGTCAGCCCCAGCATTTT; CDR3 protein: CASSQAGLSQPQHF
V gene: TRBV15; D gene: TRBD2; clone size: many; J gene: TRBJ2-5; CDR3 DNA: TGTGCCACCAGCAGACGGCGGGGACTAGCGGGAGGGGCCCAGTACTTC; CDR3 protein: CATSRRRGLAGGAQYF
V gene: TRBV20-1; D gene: NA; clone size: many; J gene: TRBJ1-2; CDR3 DNA: TGCAGTGCTAGAGATCAAATCTACGGCTACACCTTC; CDR3 protein: CSARDQIYGYTF
V gene: TRBV20-1; D gene: TRBD1; clone size: NA; J gene: TRBJ1-4; CDR3 DNA: TGCAGTGCTAGAGATACCCGACAGGGGACTAATGAAAAACTGTTTTTT; CDR3 protein: CSARDTRQGTNEKLFF
V gene: TRBV10-3; D gene: NA; clone size: many; J gene: TRBJ1-1; CDR3 DNA: TGTGCCATCAACGGGGGGCAGATGAACACTGAAGCTTTCTTT; CDR3 protein: CAINGGQMNTEAFF
V gene: TRBV10-3; D gene: TRBD1; clone size: NA; J gene: TRBJ2-7; CDR3 DNA: TGTGCCATCTCCTTGGGGACAGGGTATTTAGAGCAGTACTTC; CDR3 protein: CAISLGTGYLEQYF
V gene: TRBV29-1; D gene: TRBD1; clone size: many; J gene: TRBJ1-1; CDR3 DNA: TGCAGCGTGGCGGGAGGGACAGGGGGCACTGAAGCTTTCTTT; CDR3 protein: CSVAGGTGGTEAFF
V gene: TRBV7-2; D gene: NA; clone size: few; J gene: TRBJ1-1; CDR3 DNA: TGTGCCAGCAGCTTGGACGGCCGAGCTTTCTTT; CDR3 protein: CASSLDGRAFF
V gene: TRBV29-1; D gene: TRBD1; clone size: NA; J gene: TRBJ1-1; CDR3 DNA: TGCAGCGCCACTCGGACAGGGGACATAAACACTGAAGCTTTCTTT; CDR3 protein: CSATRTGDINTEAFF
V gene: TRBV7-8; D gene: NA; clone size: NA; J gene: TRBJ2-6; CDR3 DNA: TGTGCCAGCAGCCGATACAGGGAACCTGGGGCCAACGTCCTGACTTTC; CDR3 protein: CASSRYREPGANVLTF
V gene: TRBV7-9; D gene: NA; clone size: NA; J gene: TRBJ2-7; CDR3 DNA: TGTGCCAGCAGCGAGCTGGAGGGTCAGTACGAGCAGTACTTC; CDR3 protein: CASSELEGQYEQYF
V gene: TRBV10-3; D gene: NA; clone size: NA; J gene: TRBJ2-2; CDR3 DNA: TGTGCCATCAGGCGGAAAGAGGGGGACACCGGGGAGCTGTTTTTT; CDR3 protein: CAIRRKEGDTGELFF
V gene: TRBV20-1; D gene: NA; clone size: NA; J gene: TRBJ1-1; CDR3 DNA: TGCAGTGCTAGAGTCAAAAGGACCGGGACCTCTGAAGCTTTCTTT; CDR3 protein: CSARVKRTGTSEAFF
V gene: TRBV19; D gene: TRBD1; clone size: many; J gene: TRBJ1-5; CDR3 DNA: TGTGCCAGTAGTGGGACAGGGAAGATTAGGGGCAATCAGCCCCAGCATTTT; CDR3 protein: CASSGTGKIRGNQPQHF
V gene: TRBV12-3/TRBV12-4; D gene: NA; clone size: few; J gene: TRBJ1-1; CDR3 DNA: TGTGCCAGCAGTTTTCCCACAGGGCAAGCTTTCTTT; CDR3 protein: CASSFPTGQAFF
V gene: TRBV7-9; D gene: NA; clone size: few; J gene: TRBJ1-1; CDR3 DNA: TGTGCCAGCAGTTTGACAGCGAAAAACACTGAAGCTTTCTTT; CDR3 protein: CASSLTAKNTEAFF
V gene: TRBV29-1; D gene: NA; clone size: many; J gene: TRBJ1-5; CDR3 DNA: TGCAGCGCCTACGACCGATTCAATCAGCCCCAGCATTTT; CDR3 protein: CSAYDRFNQPQHF
V gene: TRBV2; D gene: NA; clone size: NA; J gene: TRBJ2-2; CDR3 DNA: TGTGCCAGCAGTGACACCCACAAGAACACCGGGGAGCTGTTTTTT; CDR3 protein: CASSDTHKNTGELFF
V gene: TRBV11-3; D gene: TRBD1; clone size: NA; J gene: TRBJ2-5; CDR3 DNA: TGTGCCAGCAGCTTACAAGGCAGGGGGAACCAAGAGACCCAGTACTTC; CDR3 protein: CASSLQGRGNQETQYF
V gene: TRBV20-1; D gene: NA; clone size: NA; J gene: TRBJ2-7; CDR3 DNA: TGCAGTGCTAGCTCACCGGGACCGATAGCCTACGAGCAGTACTTC; CDR3 protein: CSASSPGPIAYEQYF